This entry is about one TCR beta chain. Sequenced by immunoSEQ multiplex PCR; TCRdb stores in-frame clones only, minus some. Of tens of thousands of clones in the sample, roughly four fifths are singletons; the top ten hold more than 0.7%. This sample stems from a study of blood T cell repertoires in COVID-19. CDR1 and CDR2 (germline): SQVTM, ANQGSEA. CDR3 length equals 13 residues. V lost 4 bases, J lost 1 base, and 10 bases lay in between. Sequenced: peripheral blood. The receptor comes from a woman in her seventies with acute or convalescent COVID-19. V is TRBV29-1 and J is TRBJ2-5; maybe TRBD1 (5 bases). The DNA of the CDR3 is TGCAGCGTTGGGCAGGGCGTCCAAGAGACCCAGTACTTC. Encoded protein: CSVGQGVQETQYF. Based on the CDR3 plus reference TRBV29-1 and TRBJ2-5, the full variable domain is SAVISQKPSRDICQRGTSLTIQCQVDSQVTMMFWYRQQPGQSLTLIATANQGSEATYESGFVIDKFPISRPNLTFSTLTVSNMSPEDSSIYLCSVGQGVQETQYFGPGTRLLVL.